The clone carrying this T cell receptor (beta chain) was seen a handful of times. cDNA reverse transcribed from extracted RNA served as the sequencing template. Libraries were prepared by immunoSEQ multiplex PCR; TCRdb keeps only in-frame clonotypes and omits some of them. Seen here are about 210,000 clones, 50% to 70% observed once, and the top ten hold about 1.4%. This CDR3 spans 19 amino acids. Trimming took 2 bases from V and 0 from J, leaving 17 bases between them. The germline V gene has CDR1 SGHAT and CDR2 FQNNGV. These data originate in a study of CD8+ T cells in alopecia areata. Treatment specified: oral pan-JAK inhibitor, 5-10 mg twice daily.

The chain recombines TRBV11-2 with TRBJ2-6; maybe TRBD2 (6 bases). This TCR was recovered from a human donor with alopecia areata. Source: CD4+ T cells sorted from blood, taken at week 4, from a patient treated with tofacitinib. The CDR3 protein is CASSLLNGGVSSGANVLTF. The DNA for the CDR3 is TGTGCCAGCAGCTTATTAAACGGCGGGGTCTCCTCTGGGGCCAACGTCCTGACTTTC.